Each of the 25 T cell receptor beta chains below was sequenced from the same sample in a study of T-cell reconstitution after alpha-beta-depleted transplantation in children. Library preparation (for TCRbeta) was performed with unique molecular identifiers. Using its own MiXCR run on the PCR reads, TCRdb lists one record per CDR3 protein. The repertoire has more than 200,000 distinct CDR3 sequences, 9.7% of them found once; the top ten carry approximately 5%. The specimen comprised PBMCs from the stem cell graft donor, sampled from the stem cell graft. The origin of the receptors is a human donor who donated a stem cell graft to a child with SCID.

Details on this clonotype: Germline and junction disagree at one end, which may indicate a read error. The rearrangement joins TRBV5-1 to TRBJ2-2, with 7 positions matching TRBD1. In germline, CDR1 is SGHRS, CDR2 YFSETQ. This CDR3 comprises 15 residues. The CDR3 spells CASSGGQANAGELFF. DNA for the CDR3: TGCGCCAGCAGCGGTGGACAGGCGAACGCCGGGGAGCTGTTTTTT.

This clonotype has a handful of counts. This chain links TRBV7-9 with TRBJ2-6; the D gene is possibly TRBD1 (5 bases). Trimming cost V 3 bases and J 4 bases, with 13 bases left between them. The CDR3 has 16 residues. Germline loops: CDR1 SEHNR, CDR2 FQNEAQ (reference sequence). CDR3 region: CASSLVQGSGANVLTF. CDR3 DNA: TGTGCCAGCAGCTTGGTTCAGGGTAGCGGGGCCAACGTCCTGACTTTC. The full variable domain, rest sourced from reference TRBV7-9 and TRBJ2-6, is DTGVSQNPRHKITKRGQNVTFRCDPISEHNRLYWYRQTLGQGPEFLTYFQNEAQLEKSRLLSDRFSAERPKGSFSTLEIQRTEQGDSAMYLCASSLVQGSGANVLTFGAGSRLTVL.

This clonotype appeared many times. CDR3 loop: CASSVDRDSEAFF. CDR3 in DNA: TGTGCCAGCAGCGTAGATCGGGACAGTGAAGCTTTCTTT. J is TRBJ1-1 and V is TRBV9; 7 nucleotides align to TRBD1. J lost 7 bases, V lost 0 bases, and 3 bases had no gene match. Germline V gene lookup returns CDR1 SGDLS and CDR2 YYNGEE. CDR3 size: 13 residues.

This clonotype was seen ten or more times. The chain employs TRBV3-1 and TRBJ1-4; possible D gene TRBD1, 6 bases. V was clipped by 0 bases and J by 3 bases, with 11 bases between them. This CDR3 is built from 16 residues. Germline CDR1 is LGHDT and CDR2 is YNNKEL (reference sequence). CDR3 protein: CASSQDGGAPNEKLFF. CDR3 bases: TGTGCCAGCAGCCAAGACGGGGGGGCTCCTAATGAAAAACTGTTTTTT. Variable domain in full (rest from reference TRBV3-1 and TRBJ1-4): DTAVSQTPKYLVTQMGNDKSIKCEQNLGHDTMYWYKQDSKKFLKIMFSYNNKELIINETVPNRFSPKSPDKAHLNLHINSLELGDSAVYFCASSQDGGAPNEKLFFGSGTQLSVL.

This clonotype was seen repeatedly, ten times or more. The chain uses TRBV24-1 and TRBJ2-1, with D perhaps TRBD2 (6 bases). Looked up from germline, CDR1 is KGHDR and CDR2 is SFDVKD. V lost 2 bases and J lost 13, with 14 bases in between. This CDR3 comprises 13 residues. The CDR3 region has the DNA TGTGCCACCAGTGATTCACGGACTACGGGCCAGTTCTTC. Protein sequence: CATSDSRTTGQFF.

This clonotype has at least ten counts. This CDR3 reads CASRPKDKLDSPLHF. The CDR3 bases are TGTGCCAGCAGGCCCAAGGACAAGTTGGATTCACCCCTCCACTTT. This sequence joins TRBV6-5 and TRBJ1-6; weak D call: TRBD1 (5 bases). The length of the CDR3 is 15 residues. V lost 6 bases and J 8 bases, leaving 17 bases between the germline ends. CDR1 is MNHEY, CDR2 SVGAGI, per germline.

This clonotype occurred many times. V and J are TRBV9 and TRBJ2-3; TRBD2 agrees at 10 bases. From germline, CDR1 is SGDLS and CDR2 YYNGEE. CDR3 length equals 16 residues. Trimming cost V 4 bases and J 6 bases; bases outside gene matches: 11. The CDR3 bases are TGTGCCAGCAGCATACGCGCTAGCGGGGGAGGGGATACGCAGTATTTT. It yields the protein CASSIRASGGGDTQYF.

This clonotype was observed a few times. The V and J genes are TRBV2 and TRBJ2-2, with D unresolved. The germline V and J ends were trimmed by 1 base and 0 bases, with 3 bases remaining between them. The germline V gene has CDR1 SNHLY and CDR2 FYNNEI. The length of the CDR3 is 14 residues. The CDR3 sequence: CASSEGTNTGELFF. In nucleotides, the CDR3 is TGTGCCAGCAGTGAAGGGACGAACACCGGGGAGCTGTTTTTT. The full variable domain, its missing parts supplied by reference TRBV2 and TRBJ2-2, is EPEVTQTPSHQVTQMGQEVILRCVPISNHLYFYWYRQILGQKVEFLVSFYNNEISEKSEIFDDQFSVERPDGSNFTLKIRSTKLEDSAMYFCASSEGTNTGELFFGEGSRLTVL.

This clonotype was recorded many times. CDR3 nucleotides: TGTGCCAGCAGTTTGGACGGTAATTCACCCCTCCACTTT. Its protein is CASSLDGNSPLHF. The chain carries TRBV12-3 or TRBV12-4 and TRBJ1-6; D unclear. The CDR3 is 13 residues long. The V end was cut by 3 bases, the J end by 6 bases, with 6 bases between.

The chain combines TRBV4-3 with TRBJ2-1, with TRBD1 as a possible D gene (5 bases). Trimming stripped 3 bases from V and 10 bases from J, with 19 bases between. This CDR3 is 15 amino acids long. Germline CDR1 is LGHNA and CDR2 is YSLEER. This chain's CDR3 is CASSQWATELGEQFF. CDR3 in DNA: TGCGCCAGCAGCCAGTGGGCGACAGAACTCGGGGAGCAGTTCTTC.

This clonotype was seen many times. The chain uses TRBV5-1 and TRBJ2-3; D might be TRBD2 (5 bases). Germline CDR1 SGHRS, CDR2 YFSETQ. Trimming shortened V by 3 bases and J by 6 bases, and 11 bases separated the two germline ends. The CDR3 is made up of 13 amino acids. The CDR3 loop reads CASSSTSRDTQYF. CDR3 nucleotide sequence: TGCGCCAGCAGCTCCACTAGTCGGGATACGCAGTATTTT.

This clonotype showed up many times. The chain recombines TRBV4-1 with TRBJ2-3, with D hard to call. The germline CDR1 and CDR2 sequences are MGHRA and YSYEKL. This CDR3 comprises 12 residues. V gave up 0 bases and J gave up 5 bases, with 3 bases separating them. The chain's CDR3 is CASSQDKDTQYF. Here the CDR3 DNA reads TGCGCCAGCAGCCAAGATAAAGATACGCAGTATTTT.

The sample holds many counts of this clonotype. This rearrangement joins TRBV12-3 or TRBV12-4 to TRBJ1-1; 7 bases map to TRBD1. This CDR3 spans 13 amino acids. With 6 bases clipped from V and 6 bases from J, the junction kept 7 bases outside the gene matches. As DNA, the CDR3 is TGTGCCAGCAGAGACAGGGATGTTCCTGAAGCTTTCTTT. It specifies CASRDRDVPEAFF.

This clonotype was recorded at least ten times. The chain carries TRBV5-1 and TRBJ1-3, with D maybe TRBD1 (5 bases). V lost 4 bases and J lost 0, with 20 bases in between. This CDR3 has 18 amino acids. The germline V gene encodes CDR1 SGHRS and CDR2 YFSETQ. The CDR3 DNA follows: TGCGCCAGCAGCCCTACCGACAGCCTCCCTTTCTCTGGAAACACCATATATTTT. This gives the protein CASSPTDSLPFSGNTIYF.

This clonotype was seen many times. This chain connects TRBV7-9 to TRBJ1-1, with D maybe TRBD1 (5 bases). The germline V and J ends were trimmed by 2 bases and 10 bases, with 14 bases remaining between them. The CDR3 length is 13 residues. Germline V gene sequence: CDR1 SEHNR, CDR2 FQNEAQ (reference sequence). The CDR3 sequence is CASSLYRGDGAFF. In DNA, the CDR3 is TGTGCCAGCAGCTTATACCGGGGCGACGGAGCTTTCTTT.

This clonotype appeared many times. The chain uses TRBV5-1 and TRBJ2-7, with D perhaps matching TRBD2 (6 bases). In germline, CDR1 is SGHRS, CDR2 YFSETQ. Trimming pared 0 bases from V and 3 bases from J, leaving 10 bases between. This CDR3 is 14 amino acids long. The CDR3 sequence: CASSLGHSGYEQYF. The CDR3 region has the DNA TGCGCCAGCAGCTTGGGACATAGCGGCTACGAGCAGTACTTC.

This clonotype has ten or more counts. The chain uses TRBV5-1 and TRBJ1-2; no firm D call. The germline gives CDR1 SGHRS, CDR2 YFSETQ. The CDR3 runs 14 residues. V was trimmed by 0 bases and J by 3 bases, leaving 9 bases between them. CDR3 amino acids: CASSLAGSHYGYTF. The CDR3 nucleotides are TGCGCCAGCAGCTTGGCCGGATCTCACTATGGCTACACCTTC. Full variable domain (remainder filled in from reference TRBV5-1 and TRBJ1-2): KAGVTQTPRYLIKTRGQQVTLSCSPISGHRSVSWYQQTPGQGLQFLFEYFSETQRNKGNFPGRFSGRQFSNSRSEMNVSTLELGDSALYLCASSLAGSHYGYTFGSGTRLTVV.

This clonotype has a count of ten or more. This CDR3 reads CASTPPQGWGNYGYTF. In DNA, the CDR3 is TGTGCCAGCACCCCCCCACAGGGATGGGGGAACTATGGCTACACCTTC. This rearrangement joins TRBV12-3 or TRBV12-4 to TRBJ1-2; weak D call: TRBD1 (6 bases). The CDR3 is 16 amino acids. Trimming removed 7 bases from V and 2 bases from J, with 20 bases in between.

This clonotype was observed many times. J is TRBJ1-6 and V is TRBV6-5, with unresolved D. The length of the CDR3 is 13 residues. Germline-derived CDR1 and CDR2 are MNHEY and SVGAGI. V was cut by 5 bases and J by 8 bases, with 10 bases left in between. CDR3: CASSPVWDSPLHF. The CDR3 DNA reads TGTGCCAGCAGTCCCGTCTGGGATTCACCCCTCCACTTT.

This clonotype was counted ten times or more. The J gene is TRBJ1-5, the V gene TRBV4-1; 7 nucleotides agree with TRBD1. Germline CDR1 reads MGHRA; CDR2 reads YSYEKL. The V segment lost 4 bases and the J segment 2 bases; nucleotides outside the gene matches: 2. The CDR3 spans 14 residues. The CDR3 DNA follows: TGCGCCAGCAGCCGAGACAGGGGCAATCAGCCCCAGCATTTT. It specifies CASSRDRGNQPQHF.

The CDR3 loop is CASSLGQEPYEQYF. The CDR3 bases are TGTGCCAGCAGCCTCGGACAGGAACCCTACGAGCAGTACTTC. The gene calls are TRBV2 and TRBJ2-7; 7 bases line up with TRBD1. The CDR3 sequence is 14 residues long. The germline gives CDR1 SNHLY, CDR2 FYNNEI. After removal of 6 bases from V and 2 bases from J, the junction contained 7 bases not matched to a gene.

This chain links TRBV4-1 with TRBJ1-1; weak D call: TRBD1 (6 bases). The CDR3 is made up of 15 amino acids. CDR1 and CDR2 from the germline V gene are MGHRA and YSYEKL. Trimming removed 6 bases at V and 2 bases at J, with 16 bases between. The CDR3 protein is CASRQNAGTNTEAFF. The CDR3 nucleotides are TGCGCCAGCAGACAAAACGCCGGGACAAACACTGAAGCTTTCTTT.

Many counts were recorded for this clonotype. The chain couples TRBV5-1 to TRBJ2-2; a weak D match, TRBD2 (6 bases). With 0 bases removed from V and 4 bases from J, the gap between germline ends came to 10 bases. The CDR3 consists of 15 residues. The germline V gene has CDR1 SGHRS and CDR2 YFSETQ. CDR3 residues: CASSLAGGITGELFF. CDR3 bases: TGCGCCAGCAGCTTGGCCGGAGGGATCACCGGGGAGCTGTTTTTT.

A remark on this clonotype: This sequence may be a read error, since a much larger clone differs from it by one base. The CDR3 region has the DNA TGTGCCACCATCAAGGACCCGAACACCGGGGAGCTGTTTTTT. Amino acids: CATIKDPNTGELFF. The chain combines TRBV15 with TRBJ2-2; D gene ambiguous. V gave up 7 bases and J gave up 0 bases, with 9 bases separating them. There are 14 residues in the CDR3. Germline V lookup: CDR1 LNHNV, CDR2 YYDKDF (reference sequence).

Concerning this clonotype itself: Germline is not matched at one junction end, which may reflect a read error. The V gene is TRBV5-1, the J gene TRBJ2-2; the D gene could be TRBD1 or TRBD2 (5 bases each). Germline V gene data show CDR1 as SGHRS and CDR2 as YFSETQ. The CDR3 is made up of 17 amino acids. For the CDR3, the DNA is TGCGCCAGCACCATGTCTCAGGGCCTTCTGGGGACCGAGGAGCTGTTTTTT. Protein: CASTMSQGLLGTEELFF.